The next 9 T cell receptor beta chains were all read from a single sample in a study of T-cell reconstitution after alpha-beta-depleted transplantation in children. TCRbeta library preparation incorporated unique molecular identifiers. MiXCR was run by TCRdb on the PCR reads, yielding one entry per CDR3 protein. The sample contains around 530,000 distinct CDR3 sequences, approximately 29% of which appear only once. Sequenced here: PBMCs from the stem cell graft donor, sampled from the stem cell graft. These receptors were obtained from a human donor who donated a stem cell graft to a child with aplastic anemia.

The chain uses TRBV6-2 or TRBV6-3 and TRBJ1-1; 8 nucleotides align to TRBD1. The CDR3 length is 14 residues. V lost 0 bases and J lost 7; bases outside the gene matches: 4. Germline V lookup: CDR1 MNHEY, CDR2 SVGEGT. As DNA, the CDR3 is TGTGCCAGCAGTTACTCTCACGGGACAGGTGAAGCTTTCTTT. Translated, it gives CASSYSHGTGEAFF.

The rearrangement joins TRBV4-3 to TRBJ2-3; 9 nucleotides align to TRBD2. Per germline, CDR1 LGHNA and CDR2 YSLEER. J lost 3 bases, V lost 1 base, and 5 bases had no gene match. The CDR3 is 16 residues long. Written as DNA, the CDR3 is TGCGCCAGCAGCCAAGGGTTAGCGGGAGTGACAGATACGCAGTATTTT. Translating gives CASSQGLAGVTDTQYF.

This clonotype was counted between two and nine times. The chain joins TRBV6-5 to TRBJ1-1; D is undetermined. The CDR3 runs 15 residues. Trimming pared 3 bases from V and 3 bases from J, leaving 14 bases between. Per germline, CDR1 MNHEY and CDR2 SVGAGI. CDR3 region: CASSYVFGDDTEAFF. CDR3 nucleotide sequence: TGTGCCAGCAGTTATGTTTTTGGAGACGACACTGAAGCTTTCTTT.

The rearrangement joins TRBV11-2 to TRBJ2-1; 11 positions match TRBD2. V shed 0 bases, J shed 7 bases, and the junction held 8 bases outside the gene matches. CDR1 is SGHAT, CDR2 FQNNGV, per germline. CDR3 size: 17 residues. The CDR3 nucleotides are TGTGCCAGCAGCTTAGAGAGCCCGGGACTAGCGGTAAATGAGCAGTTCTTC. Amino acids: CASSLESPGLAVNEQFF.

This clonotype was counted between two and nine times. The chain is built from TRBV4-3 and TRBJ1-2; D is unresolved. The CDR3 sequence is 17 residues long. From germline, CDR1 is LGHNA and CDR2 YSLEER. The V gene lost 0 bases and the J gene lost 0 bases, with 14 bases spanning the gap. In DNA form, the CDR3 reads TGCGCCAGCAGCCAAGATGCCGGGCTGAATCCTAACTATGGCTACACCTTC. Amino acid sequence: CASSQDAGLNPNYGYTF.

The CDR3 DNA reads TGCGCCAGCAGCTTGGGACAGGGATTCGATGAGCAGTTCTTC. It yields the protein CASSLGQGFDEQFF. The chain has TRBV5-1 and TRBJ2-1; TRBD1 aligns across 7 bases. J was trimmed by 8 bases and V by 0 bases; bases with no gene match: 5. Germline CDR1 is SGHRS and CDR2 is YFSETQ. The CDR3 is made up of 14 amino acids.

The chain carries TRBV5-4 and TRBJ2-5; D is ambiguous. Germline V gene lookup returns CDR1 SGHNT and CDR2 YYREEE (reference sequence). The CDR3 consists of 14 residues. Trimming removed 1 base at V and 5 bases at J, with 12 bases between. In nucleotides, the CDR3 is TGTGCCAGCAGCTTGTCCCGGACCAGGGAGACCCAGTACTTC. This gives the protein CASSLSRTRETQYF.

The CDR3 protein is CSARVGRGYNEQFF. The CDR3 region has the DNA TGCAGTGCTAGAGTTGGGCGGGGGTACAATGAGCAGTTCTTC. The V gene is TRBV20-1, the J gene TRBJ2-1, with TRBD2 matching over 7 bases. The germline V gene has CDR1 DFQATT and CDR2 SNEGSKA (reference sequence). The junction had 4 bases not matched to a gene; V was cut back by 1 base and J by 4 bases. This CDR3 has 14 residues.

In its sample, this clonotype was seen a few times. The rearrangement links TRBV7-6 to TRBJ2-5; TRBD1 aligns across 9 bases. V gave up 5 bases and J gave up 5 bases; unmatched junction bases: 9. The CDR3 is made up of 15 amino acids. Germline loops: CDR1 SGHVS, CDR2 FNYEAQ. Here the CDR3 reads CASSPRTGERETQYF. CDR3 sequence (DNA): TGTGCCAGCAGCCCCCGGACAGGGGAGAGGGAGACCCAGTACTTC.